What follows is one T cell receptor beta chain and its context. Its antigen is not identified. The source of the sample is a study of T cell clones after liver transplantation. Study as a whole: In this trial, immunosuppression withdrawal was attempted within 2 years of liver transplant. A pre-transplant mixed lymphocyte reaction with TCRbeta sequencing defined graft-donor-reactive clones followed in post-transplant blood. Study-level findings and limits: In two subjects, few donor cells limited the measurable donor-reactive repertoire.

Measured with immunoSEQ multiplex PCR; TCRdb has only the in-frame clones, and not every one. Among tens of thousands of clones listed, 60% to 80% were seen once. Unstimulated PBMCs were sorted into CD3+CD4+ and CD3+CD8+ populations. Source: CD4+ T cells from blood, taken at the 22-month timepoint. The sequence was obtained from a human patient who received a liver transplant. Some of the T cells may derive from the graft donor.

CDR3 in amino acids: CASSLQGTGNYGYTF. The DNA for the CDR3 is TGCGCCAGCAGCTTGCAGGGGACAGGGAACTATGGCTACACCTTC. The gene calls are TRBV5-1 and TRBJ1-2; 9 positions agree with TRBD1. Germline values: CDR1 SGHRS, CDR2 YFSETQ. This CDR3 region has 15 residues. V was pared by 1 base and J by 2 bases, with 3 bases of the junction left unmatched.